This T cell receptor beta chain was recorded in a study of CD8+ T cells in alopecia areata. Specified treatment: oral pan-JAK inhibitor, 5-10 mg twice daily. In alopecia areata patients, both lesional scalp punch biopsies and peripheral blood were collected. Study-level points and caveats: Greater clonality was observed in lesional scalp samples, especially alopecia totalis/universalis, versus normal scalp. Normal skin contains resident alphabeta T cells, and these are also sequenced in scalp samples. Many expanded lesional clones remained in scalp and blood on tofacitinib.

This CDR3 comprises 14 residues. Per the germline V gene, CDR1 is SGHTA and CDR2 is FQGNSA. Trimming stripped 4 bases from V and 1 base from J, with 11 bases between. Following RNA extraction, reverse transcription yielded cDNA that acted as the sequencing template. TCRdb keeps only in-frame clones here, not all; method: immunoSEQ multiplex PCR. The data hold roughly 200,000 clones, with about 60% observed a single time. In the case of this clone: Antigen specificity is unknown.

The sequence was collected from a human donor with alopecia areata. The J gene is TRBJ2-7, the V gene TRBV7-2; possible D gene TRBD2, 5 bases. Sequenced material: CD4+ T cells sorted from blood, taken at week 4, from a patient treated with tofacitinib. CDR3 residues: CASSSLLGSYEQYF. In DNA, the CDR3 is TGTGCCAGCAGCTCCTTACTAGGGTCCTACGAGCAGTACTTC.